Reported below is one T cell receptor (beta chain). Unstimulated Tregs (CD4+CD25+CD127-) and CD4+CD25- non-Tregs were sorted from PBMCs. The record originates from a study of Tregs in tolerant kidney transplant recipients. Study in general: Recipients received nonmyeloablative bone marrow transplants from related graft donors, with transient mixed chimerism.

Using immunoSEQ multiplex PCR, the repertoire was profiled, and TCRdb retains in-frame clones only, with some absent. The sample includes more than 60,000 clones, 75% to 90% of them seen just once. Germline V gene data show CDR1 as GTSNPN and CDR2 as SVGIG (reference sequence). This CDR3 has 15 amino acids. V lost 3 bases and J 0 bases, leaving 12 bases between the germline ends. Sequencing used Tregs from blood, obtained before the transplant. The rearrangement joins TRBV30 to TRBJ1-3, with a weak D call TRBD1 (5 bases). The source of this sequence is a human donor who received a combined kidney and bone marrow transplant. DNA of the CDR3: TGTGCCTGGAGACTCCCAGGGAGCTCTGGAAACACCATATATTTT. Translated: CAWRLPGSSGNTIYF.